This paragraph covers one T cell receptor beta chain sequence. This sample is part of a study of cytomegalovirus exposure and HLA in healthy donors. On the study more broadly: The early release's HLA-typed donors yielded tens of millions of unique TCRs.

It was with 60 Vbeta and 13 Jbeta primers that the PCR ran. Sequencing used immunoSEQ multiplex PCR; TCRdb keeps in-frame clones, though not all of them. The profile covers 180,000 or so clones, with about four fifths appearing a single time and less than 2% taken by the ten largest. Germline V gene sequence: CDR1 KGHSH, CDR2 LQKENI. This CDR3 is 14 amino acids long. With V trimmed by 7 bases and J by 0 bases, 6 bases remained unmatched. The chain joins TRBV18 to TRBJ2-7, with TRBD2 matching 7 bases. Material for sequencing was PBMCs. This sequence was found in a woman aged 30 to 39 in good health and CMV-seronegative. The CDR3 spells CASLGSGNSYEQYF. The CDR3 region has the DNA TGTGCCAGCTTGGGAAGCGGGAACTCCTACGAGCAGTACTTC.